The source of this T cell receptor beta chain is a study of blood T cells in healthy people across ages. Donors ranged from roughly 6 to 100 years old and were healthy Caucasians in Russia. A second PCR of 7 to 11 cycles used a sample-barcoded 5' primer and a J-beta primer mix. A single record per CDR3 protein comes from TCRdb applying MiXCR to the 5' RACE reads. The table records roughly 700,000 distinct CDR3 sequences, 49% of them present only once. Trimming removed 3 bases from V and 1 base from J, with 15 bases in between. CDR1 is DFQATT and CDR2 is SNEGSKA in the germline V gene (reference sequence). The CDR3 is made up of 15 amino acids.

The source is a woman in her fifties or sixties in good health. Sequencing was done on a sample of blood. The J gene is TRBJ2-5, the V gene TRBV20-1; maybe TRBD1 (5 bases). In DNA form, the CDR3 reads TGCAGTGCTAGGCGGCCTTCCAGGGTCCAAGAGACCCAGTACTTC. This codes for CSARRPSRVQETQYF.